A single sample is the source of the 5 T cell receptor beta chains below, sequenced in a study of T cell repertoires in cytomegalovirus infection. Via MiXCR, TCRdb re-called the reads, giving one row per CDR3 protein. The sample has 450,000 to 600,000 distinct CDR3 sequences, approximately 46% seen once. What these receptors recognize is not known. The material sequenced was cultured PBMCs, taken from culture after CMV antigen stimulation. Receptors originate from a human donor in good health (CMV status not recorded). Some clones in this sample may be carry-over from other donors' samples.

This clonotype appeared a single time. This sequence joins TRBV11-1 and TRBJ2-3; D is tentatively TRBD1 or TRBD2 (5 bases each). CDR1 is SGHAT, CDR2 FQDESV, per germline (reference sequence). This CDR3 is built from 15 residues. Trimming cost V 4 bases and J 3 bases, with 14 bases left between them. CDR3 protein: CASSWGTHGTDTQYF. The CDR3 nucleotides are TGTGCCAGCAGCTGGGGGACCCATGGGACAGATACGCAGTATTTT.

This chain uses TRBV12-3 or TRBV12-4 with TRBJ2-3; D remains ambiguous. V was trimmed by 7 bases and J by 1 base, leaving 6 bases between them. CDR3 length: 12 amino acids. The CDR3 spells CASKPGTDTQYF. The CDR3 coding sequence is TGTGCCAGCAAGCCGGGCACAGATACGCAGTATTTT.

This clonotype was seen at least ten times. The genes are TRBV7-2 and TRBJ2-7, with 7 bases identical to TRBD1. The CDR3 consists of 13 residues. CDR1 SGHTA and CDR2 FQGNSA come from the germline V gene. Trimming cost V 5 bases and J 3 bases; bases outside gene matches: 4. CDR3: CASSMGTVYEQYF. CDR3 bases: TGTGCCAGCAGCATGGGGACAGTCTACGAGCAGTACTTC.

This chain joins TRBV7-9 and TRBJ1-2; D uncertain. V was cut by 2 bases and J by 4 bases, with 14 bases left in between. Germline loops: CDR1 SEHNR, CDR2 FQNEAQ (reference sequence). There are 15 residues in the CDR3. Here the CDR3 reads CASSLSIGGSYGYTF. CDR3 bases: TGTGCCAGCAGCTTAAGCATTGGAGGTTCCTATGGCTACACCTTC. Full variable domain (rest looked up from reference TRBV7-9 and TRBJ1-2): DTGVSQNPRHKITKRGQNVTFRCDPISEHNRLYWYRQTLGQGPEFLTYFQNEAQLEKSRLLSDRFSAERPKGSFSTLEIQRTEQGDSAMYLCASSLSIGGSYGYTFGSGTRLTVV.

The rearrangement links TRBV28 to TRBJ2-6; D uncertain. From germline, CDR1 is MDHEN and CDR2 SYDVKM. V lost 8 bases to trimming and J lost 1 base, with 12 bases between them. This CDR3 has 15 amino acids. The CDR3 region is CASAPVGSGANVLTF. The CDR3 region has the DNA TGTGCCAGCGCCCCGGTGGGGTCTGGGGCCAACGTCCTGACTTTC.